Presented here are 26 T cell receptor beta chains from one specimen sequenced in a study of Graves' ophthalmopathy and Graves' hyperthyroidism. CDR3 regions of TCR beta were amplified from RNA transcripts. The authors performed first-round RT-PCR with HTBI primers and then a second-round multiplex PCR. A single record per CDR3 protein comes from TCRdb applying MiXCR to the multiplex PCR reads. The sample consists of 620,000 or so distinct CDR3 sequences, 22% of them appearing once. Material: peripheral blood. The receptors here all came from a young woman with stable Graves' hyperthyroidism. Some clones in this sample may be carry-over from other donors' samples.

The rearrangement uses TRBV6-2 or TRBV6-3 and TRBJ2-5, with D possibly being TRBD1 (5 bases). V was cut by 6 bases and J by 4 bases, with 15 bases left in between. Per the germline V gene, CDR1 is MNHEY and CDR2 is SVGEGT. The CDR3 length is 14 residues. The chain's CDR3 is CASRGPLSRETQYF. The CDR3 DNA reads TGTGCCAGCAGGGGGCCTCTGAGCCGAGAGACCCAGTACTTC.

This clonotype occurred many times. The chain recombines TRBV12-3 or TRBV12-4 with TRBJ1-6; 8 bases are a match to TRBD1. The trim removed 6 bases at V and 6 bases at J, leaving 7 bases unmatched. The CDR3 spans 15 residues. CDR3 residues: CASSPGQGGNSPLHF. The CDR3 coding sequence is TGTGCCAGCAGCCCTGGACAGGGCGGTAATTCACCCCTCCACTTT.

This clonotype was counted many times. The CDR3 here is CASSLVWARPMGMNTEAFF. The CDR3 nucleotides read TGCGCCAGCAGCTTGGTTTGGGCCAGACCCATGGGTATGAACACTGAAGCTTTCTTT. The chain recombines TRBV5-1 with TRBJ1-1, with no clear D. This CDR3 has 19 residues. From germline, CDR1 is SGHRS and CDR2 YFSETQ. Between the trimmed V and J ends, which lost 0 bases and 0 bases, there was a span of 21 bases.

This clonotype was detected only once. This sequence joins TRBV12-3 or TRBV12-4 and TRBJ1-1, with TRBD1 matching 7 bases. This CDR3 is built from 15 residues. V shed 10 bases, J shed 1 base, and the junction held 12 bases outside the gene matches. The CDR3 spells CATFNTDRRNTEAFF. The CDR3 DNA follows: TGTGCCACCTTTAATACGGACAGGAGGAACACTGAAGCTTTCTTT.

The chain is built from TRBV6-2 or TRBV6-3 and TRBJ2-5; D possibly uses TRBD1 or TRBD2 (6 bases each). Per germline, CDR1 MNHEY and CDR2 SVGEGT. V lost 0 bases, J lost 5 bases, and 28 bases lay in between. This CDR3 spans 20 amino acids. The CDR3 nucleotides read TGTGCCAGCAGTTACTCTGTAGGGCAGGGCCTTCGAGGGGGGTATGAGACCCAGTACTTC. This encodes CASSYSVGQGLRGGYETQYF.

In its sample, this clonotype was seen a few times. V is TRBV2 and J is TRBJ2-2; D is possibly TRBD1 (6 bases). Germline V CDR1 and CDR2: SNHLY, FYNNEI. V gave up 2 bases and J gave up 0 bases, with 10 bases separating them. The CDR3 runs 16 residues. The CDR3 region has the DNA TGTGCCAGCAGTGAATGGGGACATTCGAACACCGGGGAGCTGTTTTTT. Encoded protein: CASSEWGHSNTGELFF.

The sample holds many counts of this clonotype. J is TRBJ2-5 and V is TRBV7-8; D may match TRBD1 or TRBD2 (5 bases each). This CDR3 has 13 amino acids. In germline, CDR1 is SGHVS, CDR2 FQNEAQ. The V gene lost 5 bases and the J gene lost 3 bases, with 10 bases spanning the gap. The CDR3 loop is CASSSGTKETQYF. CDR3 nucleotides: TGTGCCAGCAGCAGTGGGACGAAAGAGACCCAGTACTTC. The full variable domain, rest sourced from reference TRBV7-8 and TRBJ2-5, is GAGVSQSPRYKVAKRGQDVALRCDPISGHVSLFWYQQALGQGPEFLTYFQNEAQLDKSGLPSDRFFAERPEGSVSTLKIQRTQQEDSAVYLCASSSGTKETQYFGPGTRLLVL.

With respect to this clonotype: This clone may be a read error of a much larger clone one base away. The chain couples TRBV12-3 or TRBV12-4 to TRBJ1-5; weak D call: TRBD1 (6 bases). V lost 7 bases and J 3 bases, leaving 13 bases between the germline ends. The CDR3 is 14 residues long. For the CDR3, the DNA is TGTGCCAGCACCCGAGGGGGGGACAATCAGCCCCAGCATTTT. It is translated as CASTRGGDNQPQHF.

In this sample, this clonotype turned up many times. The chain joins TRBV12-3 or TRBV12-4 to TRBJ1-5; TRBD1 is a possible D gene (6 bases). The CDR3 spans 14 residues. V was trimmed by 6 bases and J by 6 bases, leaving 15 bases between them. CDR3 region: CASSWTVVSQPQHF. CDR3 sequence (DNA): TGTGCCAGCAGCTGGACAGTAGTTAGTCAGCCCCAGCATTTT.

This clonotype was seen ten or more times. V gene TRBV6-1 combines with J gene TRBJ1-3; no clear D gene. The CDR3 is 14 amino acids. CDR1 is MNHNS and CDR2 is SASEGT in the germline V gene. V lost 5 bases, J lost 6 bases, and 14 bases lay in between. The DNA of the CDR3 is TGTGCCAGCAGTCCCCTTCCAGACGAAAACACCATATATTTT. Translation gives CASSPLPDENTIYF.

This clonotype was detected ten times or more. The rearrangement uses TRBV30 and TRBJ1-2, with D perhaps matching TRBD1 (6 bases). Germline CDR1 GTSNPN, CDR2 SVGIG (reference sequence). This CDR3 contains 15 residues. V was cut by 3 bases and J by 6 bases, with 20 bases left in between. This CDR3 is CAWRPPWGASHGYTF. CDR3 in DNA: TGTGCCTGGAGACCACCCTGGGGGGCCAGTCATGGCTACACCTTC.

This clonotype was recorded at least ten times. The chain links TRBV28 to TRBJ1-1; 10 nucleotides agree with TRBD1. Germline-derived CDR1 and CDR2 are MDHEN and SYDVKM. The CDR3 has 17 residues. The V segment lost 0 bases and the J segment 3 bases; nucleotides outside the gene matches: 7. The CDR3 DNA is TGTGCCAGCAGTTTATGGGGGACAGGGGTACGCGACACTGAAGCTTTCTTT. As protein: CASSLWGTGVRDTEAFF.

This clonotype was recorded at least ten times. The V call is TRBV12-3 or TRBV12-4, the J call TRBJ1-5; D is unclear. Trimming removed 1 base at V and 0 bases at J, with 19 bases between. The CDR3 runs 19 residues. CDR3 sequence reads: CASSLVPPRRPYSNQPQHF. CDR3 sequence (DNA): TGTGCCAGCAGTTTAGTCCCGCCCCGCAGGCCATATAGCAATCAGCCCCAGCATTTT.

In its sample, this clonotype was seen a few times. The CDR3: CATLGQGPYEQYF. The CDR3 coding sequence is TGTGCCACCTTAGGACAGGGGCCCTACGAGCAGTACTTC. The V gene is TRBV25-1, the J gene TRBJ2-7, with TRBD1 identical over 9 bases. This CDR3 is 13 amino acids long. Trimming took 10 bases from V and 2 from J; bases not matched to a gene: 6. The germline gives CDR1 MGHDK, CDR2 SYGVNS.

This rearrangement joins TRBV7-2 to TRBJ2-7, with no clear D. The CDR3 loop spans 15 amino acids. V dropped 1 base and J dropped 0 bases, with 10 bases sitting between them. Germline CDR1 SGHTA, CDR2 FQGNSA. The CDR3 nucleotides read TGTGCCAGCAGCTTAGTTCCCGCCGACTCCTACGAGCAGTACTTC. This gives the protein CASSLVPADSYEQYF.

This clonotype came up many times. V is TRBV2 and J is TRBJ2-2, with D perhaps TRBD2 (6 bases). CDR1 is SNHLY and CDR2 is FYNNEI in the germline V gene. V was trimmed by 2 bases and J by 9 bases, leaving 19 bases between them. The CDR3 length is 16 residues. CDR3 DNA: TGTGCCAGCAGTGAAACAACTAGCCGGCCCCTCAGGGAGCTGTTTTTT. Its translation is CASSETTSRPLRELFF.

This chain joins TRBV27 and TRBJ1-1; no reliable D call. The germline gives CDR1 MNHEY, CDR2 SMNVEV (reference sequence). The CDR3 has 13 residues. Trimming pared 10 bases from V and 4 bases from J, leaving 16 bases between. The CDR3 spells CAISKGLGTEAFF. The CDR3 DNA sequence: TGTGCCATCTCGAAAGGGTTGGGCACTGAAGCTTTCTTT.

This clonotype was seen only a few times. The chain is built from TRBV5-6 and TRBJ1-1, with 9 bases that match TRBD1. Trimming cost V 4 bases and J 1 base; bases outside gene matches: 8. Germline-derived CDR1 and CDR2 are SGHDT and YYEEEE. The CDR3 consists of 16 residues. This CDR3 reads CASSPSGQGKNTEAFF. The CDR3 DNA reads as TGTGCCAGCAGCCCATCCGGACAGGGGAAGAACACTGAAGCTTTCTTT.

The table lists this clonotype with many counts. The rearrangement links TRBV7-2 to TRBJ1-3; a weak D match, TRBD1 (6 bases). The CDR3 is 16 amino acids. The V gene lost 5 bases and the J gene lost 4 bases, with 18 bases spanning the gap. Germline assignment: CDR1 SGHTA and CDR2 FQGNSA. The CDR3 nucleotides read TGTGCCAGCAGCCGAGCCGGCCAGGGGTCAGGAAACACCATATATTTT. It translates to CASSRAGQGSGNTIYF.

This clonotype occurred many times. The rearrangement links TRBV5-1 to TRBJ1-1; D is perhaps TRBD1 (5 bases). The CDR3 is 13 amino acids. Germline loops: CDR1 SGHRS, CDR2 YFSETQ. The V end lost 3 bases, the J end lost 11 bases, and 17 bases lay between the germline ends. The chain's CDR3 is CASSSTGAIPAFF. In nucleotides, the CDR3 is TGCGCCAGCAGCTCCACCGGGGCCATACCGGCTTTCTTT.

At least ten counts were recorded for this clonotype. V and J are TRBV11-2 and TRBJ1-1, with D possibly being TRBD1 (5 bases). The germline V gene encodes CDR1 SGHAT and CDR2 FQNNGV. V was cut by 5 bases and J by 1 base, with 17 bases left in between. CDR3 length equals 16 residues. CDR3 sequence reads: CASSRPTRAGNTEAFF. The CDR3 nucleotides read TGTGCCAGCAGCCGACCTACCAGGGCGGGGAACACTGAAGCTTTCTTT.

There are many counts of this clonotype. The chain recombines TRBV12-3 or TRBV12-4 with TRBJ1-1; 9 bases match TRBD1. With V trimmed by 5 bases and J by 5 bases, 6 bases remained unmatched. This CDR3 spans 14 amino acids. CDR3 in amino acids: CASSPGQGKTEAFF. For the CDR3, the DNA is TGTGCCAGCAGTCCAGGACAGGGGAAAACTGAAGCTTTCTTT.

V is TRBV6-5 and J is TRBJ1-1; D unresolved. V lost 0 bases, J lost 5 bases, and 10 bases lay in between. Germline CDR1 and CDR2: MNHEY and SVGAGI. The CDR3 runs to 14 residues. The CDR3: CASSYSGKRTEAFF. The CDR3 coding sequence is TGTGCCAGCAGTTACTCGGGCAAAAGGACTGAAGCTTTCTTT.

This clonotype was seen a few times. CDR3: CARTSSVGIGELFF. CDR3 nucleotide sequence: TGTGCCAGAACCTCCTCCGTCGGGATCGGGGAGCTGTTTTTT. The chain couples TRBV30 to TRBJ2-2; D is perhaps TRBD2 (5 bases). The CDR3 covers 14 residues. V dropped 8 bases and J dropped 7 bases, with 20 bases sitting between them. Germline CDR1 GTSNPN, CDR2 SVGIG (reference sequence).

The J gene is TRBJ1-1, the V gene TRBV4-1; D not resolved. The germline V gene has CDR1 MGHRA and CDR2 YSYEKL. Trimming removed 4 bases at V and 1 base at J, with 13 bases between. This CDR3 is 15 amino acids long. In DNA form, the CDR3 reads TGCGCCAGCAGCCTGATGAGGGCAAAGAACACTGAAGCTTTCTTT. Translation gives CASSLMRAKNTEAFF.

This clonotype was picked up many times. The genes are TRBV7-9 and TRBJ1-1, with D tentatively TRBD1 (6 bases). The CDR3 has 12 amino acids. Germline loops: CDR1 SEHNR, CDR2 FQNEAQ (reference sequence). V was trimmed by 3 bases and J by 10 bases, leaving 12 bases between them. The CDR3 DNA reads as TGTGCCAGCAGCTTTCAAGGGGGTGGAGCTTTCTTT. Translation gives CASSFQGGGAFF.